The clone carrying this T cell receptor (beta chain) has at least ten counts. Its antigen remains unknown. Unique molecular identifiers were incorporated into the prepared TCRbeta library. TCRdb re-called the PCR reads with MiXCR, one entry per CDR3 protein. The data hold 550,000 to 600,000 distinct CDR3 sequences, with under 25% observed a single time. These data come from a study of T-cell reconstitution after alpha-beta-depleted transplantation in children. General study points: Surviving recipient T cells and thymic progenitors underlay high day-60 TCRbeta diversity in some patients. Two months or so post-transplant, alpha-beta T cells reportedly derived from several hundred expanded graft clones.

Trimming shortened V by 6 bases and J by 2 bases, and 10 bases separated the two germline ends. This CDR3 comprises 14 residues. Per germline, CDR1 KGHSH and CDR2 LQKENI. The rearrangement uses TRBV18 and TRBJ2-2; D call uncertain. This clonotype was obtained from a boy under three years old who had a stem cell transplant for acute myeloid leukemia, so the T cells may come from the graft donor. The input for sequencing was PBMCs, mostly from graft donor cells, taken 360 days after TCRalphabeta/CD19-depleted stem cell transplant. The CDR3 sequence: CASSWQPNTGELFF. In DNA form, the CDR3 reads TGTGCCAGCTCGTGGCAGCCTAACACCGGGGAGCTGTTTTTT.